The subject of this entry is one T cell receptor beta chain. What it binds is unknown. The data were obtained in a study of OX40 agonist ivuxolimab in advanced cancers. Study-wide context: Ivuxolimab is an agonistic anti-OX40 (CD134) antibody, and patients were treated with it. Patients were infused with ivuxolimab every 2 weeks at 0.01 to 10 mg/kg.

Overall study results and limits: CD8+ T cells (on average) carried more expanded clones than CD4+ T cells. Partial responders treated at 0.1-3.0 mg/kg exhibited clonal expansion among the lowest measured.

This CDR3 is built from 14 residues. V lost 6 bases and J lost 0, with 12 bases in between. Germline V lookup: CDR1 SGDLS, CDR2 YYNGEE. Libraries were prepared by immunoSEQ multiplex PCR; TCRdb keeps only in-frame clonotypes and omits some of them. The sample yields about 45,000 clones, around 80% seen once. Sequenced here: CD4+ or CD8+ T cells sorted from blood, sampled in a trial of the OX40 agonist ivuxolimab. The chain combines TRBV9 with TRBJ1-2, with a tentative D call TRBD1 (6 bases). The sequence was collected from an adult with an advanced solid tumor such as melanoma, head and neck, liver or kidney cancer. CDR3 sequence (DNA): TGTGCCAGCAACCCGACAGGATCTAACTATGGCTACACCTTC. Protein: CASNPTGSNYGYTF. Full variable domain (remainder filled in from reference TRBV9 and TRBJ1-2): DSGVTQTPKHLITATGQRVTLRCSPRSGDLSVYWYQQSLDQGLQFLIQYYNGEERAKGNILERFSAQQFPDLHSELNLSSLELGDSALYFCASNPTGSNYGYTFGSGTRLTVV.